This T cell receptor (beta chain) was retrieved from a study of identical twins' blood T cells. Germline V gene sequence: CDR1 MNHEY, CDR2 SVGAGI. The CDR3 is made up of 12 amino acids. V lost 6 bases and J lost 7; bases outside the gene matches: 3. Each CDR3 protein gets one entry after TCRdb re-called the 5' RACE reads with MiXCR. The table has 300,000 to 450,000 distinct CDR3 sequences, roughly 30% seen once. The source material was PBMCs. The chain links TRBV6-5 to TRBJ2-1; 7 bases line up with TRBD2. This receptor was identified in a woman between 18 and 55 years old in good health. CDR3 nucleotides: TGTGCCAGCAGAGGACTAGTAAATGAGCAGTTCTTC. Translation: CASRGLVNEQFF.